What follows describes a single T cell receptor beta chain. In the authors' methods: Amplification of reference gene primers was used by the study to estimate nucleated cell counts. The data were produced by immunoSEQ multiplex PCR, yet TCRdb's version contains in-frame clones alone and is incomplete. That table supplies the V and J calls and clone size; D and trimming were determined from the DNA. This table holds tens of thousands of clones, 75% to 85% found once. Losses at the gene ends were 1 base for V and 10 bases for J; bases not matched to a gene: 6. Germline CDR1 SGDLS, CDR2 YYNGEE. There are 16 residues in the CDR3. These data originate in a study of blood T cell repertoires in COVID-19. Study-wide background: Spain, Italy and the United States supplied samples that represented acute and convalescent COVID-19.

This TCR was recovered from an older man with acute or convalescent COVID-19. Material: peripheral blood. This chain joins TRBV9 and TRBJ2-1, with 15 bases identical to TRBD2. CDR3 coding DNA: TGTGCCAGCAGCGTACGGACTAGCGGGGGGGCCGGAGAGCAGTTCTTC. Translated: CASSVRTSGGAGEQFF.